One and the same sample provided the 27 T cell receptor beta chains below, sequenced in a study of monozygotic twins with inflammatory bowel disease. TCRdb re-called the 5' RACE reads; every CDR3 protein appears as one record, without DNA. The sample table sets out about 160,000 distinct CDR3 sequences. The material sequenced was blood. Every receptor here comes from a human donor with ulcerative colitis or Crohn's disease, or a healthy co-twin of an affected twin (not recorded which).

The chain has TRBV6-5 and TRBJ2-1; TCRdb reports TRBD2, a call that lacks DNA to check it against. This CDR3 is built from 12 residues. CDR1 is MNHEY, CDR2 SVGAGI, per germline. Here the CDR3 reads CASSQTSGEQFF.

This chain's CDR3 is CASSSRQGSYEQYF. V usage is TRBV7-2 and J usage is TRBJ2-7; as DNA is missing, the TRBD1 call by TCRdb cannot be tested. CDR3 length equals 14 residues. CDR1 SGHTA and CDR2 FQGNSA come from the germline V gene.

CDR3 in amino acids: CASSLAGDRVGAEQFF. The rearrangement links TRBV5-4 to TRBJ2-1; TCRdb's D call of TRBD1 is untestable without DNA. The CDR3 covers 16 residues. From germline, CDR1 is SGHNT and CDR2 YYREEE (reference sequence).

V gene TRBV24-1 combines with J gene TRBJ1-5; TCRdb's D gene call, TRBD1, goes unchecked for lack of DNA. The length of the CDR3 is 20 residues. Germline assignment: CDR1 KGHDR and CDR2 SFDVKD. The CDR3 sequence is CATSDKDGAGGDDSNQPQHF.

The chain has TRBV21-1 and TRBJ2-7. TRBV21-1 is a pseudogene locus. The CDR3 length is 13 residues. The CDR3 sequence: CASSKIWVAEQYF.

The chain links TRBV6-1 to TRBJ2-7; the TCRdb call, TRBD2, lacks DNA for checking. This CDR3 is 16 amino acids long. Germline CDR1 and CDR2: MNHNS and SASEGT. The CDR3 sequence is CASSEGVAGEWYEQYF.

The chain links TRBV5-1 to TRBJ2-3; without DNA, the TCRdb call of TRBD2 cannot be checked. Germline lookup yields CDR1 SGHRS and CDR2 YFSETQ. This CDR3 has 16 amino acids. CDR3 loop: CASSLGSRVDTDTQYF.

The chain is built from TRBV20-1 and TRBJ1-5; TCRdb outputs TRBD1, but without DNA this stays unchecked. This CDR3 region has 18 residues. Germline V lookup: CDR1 DFQATT, CDR2 SNEGSKA (reference sequence). CDR3 loop: CSARGGGKRTGSNQPQHF.

V gene TRBV21-1 combines with J gene TRBJ2-7; with no DNA, the TCRdb D assignment of TRBD2 cannot be verified. TRBV21-1 is marked as a pseudogene. The CDR3 spans 16 residues. The CDR3 region is CASSKCPSGGHYEQYF.

V gene TRBV27 combines with J gene TRBJ1-1; no DNA is available, so the TRBD1 call from TCRdb remains unchecked. This CDR3 region has 12 residues. Germline V gene lookup returns CDR1 MNHEY and CDR2 SMNVEV (reference sequence). This chain's CDR3 is CASSLLGGEAFF.

The V call is TRBV19, the J call TRBJ1-1; absent DNA, TCRdb's TRBD1 call cannot be checked. Germline loops: CDR1 LNHDA, CDR2 SQIVND (reference sequence). This CDR3 is built from 13 residues. The CDR3 sequence: CASMGSRNTEAFF.

The V gene is TRBV29-1, the J gene TRBJ1-2. In germline, CDR1 is SQVTM, CDR2 ANQGSEA. The CDR3 runs to 14 residues. The CDR3 is CSVEVGQTNYGYTF.

CDR3 residues: CSARDLQVVQGNQPQHF. V gene TRBV20-1 combines with J gene TRBJ1-5; TCRdb outputs TRBD1, but without DNA this stays unchecked. The CDR3 is 17 amino acids. Germline lookup yields CDR1 DFQATT and CDR2 SNEGSKA (reference sequence).

The V gene is TRBV5-1, the J gene TRBJ1-6; there is no DNA to check the TCRdb D call of TRBD1. This CDR3 is built from 14 residues. Germline-derived CDR1 and CDR2 are SGHRS and YFSETQ. Here the CDR3 reads CASRLTASNSPLHF.

V is TRBV25-1 and J is TRBJ1-6; absent DNA, TCRdb's TRBD1 call cannot be checked. The CDR3 extends over 16 amino acids. Germline V gene lookup returns CDR1 MGHDK and CDR2 SYGVNS. The CDR3 spells CASSDPGGSGTSPLHF.

The rearrangement links TRBV27 to TRBJ2-1; TCRdb proposes TRBD1, but this gene call is untestable without DNA. The CDR3 is 16 residues long. Germline V CDR1 and CDR2: MNHEY, SMNVEV (reference sequence). The CDR3 sequence is CASRPGPTGSYNEQFF.

The chain is built from TRBV20-1 and TRBJ1-2; TCRdb lists TRBD1, though no DNA is available to test this call. Looked up from germline, CDR1 is DFQATT and CDR2 is SNEGSKA (reference sequence). CDR3 length: 12 amino acids. Here the CDR3 reads CSARSPSGGYTF.

V is TRBV7-9 and J is TRBJ1-1. The CDR3 runs 14 residues. Germline lookup yields CDR1 SEHNR and CDR2 FQNEAQ (reference sequence). CDR3 in amino acids: CASSLIMPNTEAFF.

The rearrangement links TRBV20-1 to TRBJ1-5. The CDR3 is made up of 13 amino acids. Germline CDR1 is DFQATT and CDR2 is SNEGSKA (reference sequence). The CDR3 loop is CSARARDGKTQHF.

This sequence joins TRBV4-3 and TRBJ1-6; TCRdb designates TRBD1, a call that cannot be tested without DNA. Germline CDR1 LGHNA, CDR2 YSLEER. CDR3 length: 18 residues. This CDR3 reads CASSQAWTGGEYNSPLHF.

The rearrangement joins TRBV20-1 to TRBJ1-4; TCRdb indicates TRBD1, and absent DNA this call remains unverified. The CDR3 loop spans 14 amino acids. The germline CDR1 and CDR2 sequences are DFQATT and SNEGSKA (reference sequence). This CDR3 is CSASSGDSNEKLFF.

The V call is TRBV7-3, the J call TRBJ2-2. This CDR3 comprises 12 residues. Germline V gives CDR1 SGHTA, CDR2 FQGTGA. This chain's CDR3 is CASSSTTGELFF.

The J gene is TRBJ1-1, the V gene TRBV5-6. The CDR3 totals 15 residues. The germline V gene encodes CDR1 SGHDT and CDR2 YYEEEE. CDR3 protein: CASSLARGIGTEAFF.

The chain has TRBV12-3 or TRBV12-4 and TRBJ1-2; lacking DNA, the TRBD1 call made by TCRdb goes unchecked. CDR3 size: 13 residues. The CDR3 loop reads CASSPRLQGGYTF.

The chain couples TRBV20-1 to TRBJ2-5; TCRdb reports TRBD1, a call that lacks DNA to check it against. Germline CDR1 is DFQATT and CDR2 is SNEGSKA (reference sequence). This CDR3 contains 12 residues. This CDR3 reads CSANRDGETQYF.

The V call is TRBV11-1, the J call TRBJ2-1; no DNA is available, so the TRBD1 call from TCRdb remains unchecked. This CDR3 region has 19 residues. Germline CDR1 SGHAT, CDR2 FQDESV (reference sequence). This CDR3 is CASSRRQGTNTIDNDGQFF.

The chain links TRBV5-1 to TRBJ1-1; TCRdb lists TRBD1, though no DNA is available to test this call. Germline V gives CDR1 SGHRS, CDR2 YFSETQ. The CDR3 loop spans 17 amino acids. CDR3 loop: CASSSYPRDRQNTEAFF.